This T cell receptor (beta chain) appears in the sequencing data of a study of blood T cell repertoires in COVID-19. V lost 0 bases and J lost 1, with 6 bases in between. CDR3 length equals 14 residues. Germline CDR1 SGHRS, CDR2 YFSETQ. Some clones are missing from TCRdb's copy, which holds only in-frame ones; the method was immunoSEQ multiplex PCR. This sample has around 390,000 clones; just under 90% occur once, and the top ten carry 10%. The sequence was collected from a woman aged 45 to 65 who had recovered from COVID-19. The sample was PBMCs or T cells enriched from blood (not recorded which). The chain combines TRBV5-1 with TRBJ2-3; D unclear. The CDR3, as DNA: TGCGCCAGCAGCTTGGCACATCGCACAGATACGCAGTATTTT. As protein: CASSLAHRTDTQYF.